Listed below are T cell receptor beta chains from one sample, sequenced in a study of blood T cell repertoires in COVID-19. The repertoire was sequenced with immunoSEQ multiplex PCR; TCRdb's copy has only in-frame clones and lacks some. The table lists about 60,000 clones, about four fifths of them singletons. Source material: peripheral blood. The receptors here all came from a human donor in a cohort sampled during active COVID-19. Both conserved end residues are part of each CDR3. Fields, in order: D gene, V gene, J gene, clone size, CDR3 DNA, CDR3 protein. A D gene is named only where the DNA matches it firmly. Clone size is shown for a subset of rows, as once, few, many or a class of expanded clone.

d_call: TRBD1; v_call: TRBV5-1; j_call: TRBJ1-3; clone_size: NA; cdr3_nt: TGCGCCAGCAGCTTGGAAGGGGGCGAGGACACCATATATTTT; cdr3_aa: CASSLEGGEDTIYF
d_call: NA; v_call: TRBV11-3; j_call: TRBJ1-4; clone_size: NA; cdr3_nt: TGTGCCAGCAGCTTATCCCGAGGAGGAGCCAATAATGAAAAACTGTTTTTT; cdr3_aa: CASSLSRGGANNEKLFF
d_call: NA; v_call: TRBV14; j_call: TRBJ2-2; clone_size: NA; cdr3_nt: TGTGCCAGCAGCCAACTAGGAGGTGCGAACACCGGGGAGCTGTTTTTT; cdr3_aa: CASSQLGGANTGELFF
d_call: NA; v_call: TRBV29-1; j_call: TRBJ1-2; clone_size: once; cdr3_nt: TGCAGCGTTGAAAGACGGGAACGGCGGGGCTACACCTTC; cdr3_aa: CSVERRERRGYTF
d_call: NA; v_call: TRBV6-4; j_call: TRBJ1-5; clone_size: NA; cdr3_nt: TGTGCCAGCTCCGAAGAAAAGGGCGGAGGGCCCCAGCATTTT; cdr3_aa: CASSEEKGGGPQHF
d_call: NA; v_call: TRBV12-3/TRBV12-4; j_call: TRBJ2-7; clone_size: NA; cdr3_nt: TGTGCCAGCAGTTTTATGGGAGGCTACGAGCAGTACTTC; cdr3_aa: CASSFMGGYEQYF
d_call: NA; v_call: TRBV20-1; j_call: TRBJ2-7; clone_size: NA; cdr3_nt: TGCAGTGCTAGCTCCCTCTACGAGCAGTACTTC; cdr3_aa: CSASSLYEQYF
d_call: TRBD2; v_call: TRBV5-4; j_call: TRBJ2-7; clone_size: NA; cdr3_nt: TGTGCCAGCAGCTTAGCGGGAGAGGGATACGAGCAGTACTTC; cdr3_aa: CASSLAGEGYEQYF
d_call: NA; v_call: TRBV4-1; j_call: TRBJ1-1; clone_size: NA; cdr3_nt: TGCGCCAGCAGCCGGGGACCGGGGGACACTGAAGCTTTCTTT; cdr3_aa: CASSRGPGDTEAFF
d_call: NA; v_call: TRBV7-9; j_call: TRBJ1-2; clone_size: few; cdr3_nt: TGTGCCAGCAGCACCTCCTCTATCGGCTACACCTTC; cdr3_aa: CASSTSSIGYTF
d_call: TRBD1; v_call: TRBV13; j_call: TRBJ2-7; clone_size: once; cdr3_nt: TGTGCCAGCAGCTTTGGACAGGGGATCTACTACGAGCAGTACTTC; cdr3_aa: CASSFGQGIYYEQYF
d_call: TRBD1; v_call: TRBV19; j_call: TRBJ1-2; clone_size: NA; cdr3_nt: TGTGCCAGTAGTATGTGGCAGGGGGCATTTTATGGCTACACCTTC; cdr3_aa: CASSMWQGAFYGYTF
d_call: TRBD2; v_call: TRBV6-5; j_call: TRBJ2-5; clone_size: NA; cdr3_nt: TGTGCCAGCTCCCGGACTAGCGGGGTACAAGAGACCCAGTACTTC; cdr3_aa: CASSRTSGVQETQYF
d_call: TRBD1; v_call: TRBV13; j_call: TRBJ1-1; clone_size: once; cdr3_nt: TGTGCCAGCAGATGGGGACAGACGAACACTGAAGCTTTCTTT; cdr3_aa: CASRWGQTNTEAFF
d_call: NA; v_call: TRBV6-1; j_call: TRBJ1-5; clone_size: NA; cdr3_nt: TGTGCCAGCAGTGAAGTCGGCAGGGGCTTTAATCAGCCCCAGCATTTT; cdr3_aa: CASSEVGRGFNQPQHF
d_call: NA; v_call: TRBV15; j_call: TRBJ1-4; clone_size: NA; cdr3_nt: TGTGCCACCAGCATAGTAACTAATGAAAAACTGTTTTTT; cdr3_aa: CATSIVTNEKLFF
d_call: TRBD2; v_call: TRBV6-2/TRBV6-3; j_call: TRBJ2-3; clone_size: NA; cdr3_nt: TGTGCCAGCAGTTACGATTCGAGCGGGAGATTATCGTCATCCCCAGATACGCAGTATTTT; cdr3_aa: CASSYDSSGRLSSSPDTQYF
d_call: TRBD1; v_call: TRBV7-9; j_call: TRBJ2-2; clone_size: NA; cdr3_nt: TGTGCCAGCAGCGGGGACAGCGACACCGGGGAGCTGTTTTTT; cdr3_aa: CASSGDSDTGELFF
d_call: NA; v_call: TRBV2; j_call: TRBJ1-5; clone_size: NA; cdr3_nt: TGTGCCAGCAGTGAAGTAAGGGGGCCCCAGCATTTT; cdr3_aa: CASSEVRGPQHF
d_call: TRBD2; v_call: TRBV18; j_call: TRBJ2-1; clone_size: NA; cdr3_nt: TGTGCCAGCTCACCAGGCGGGGGGTCCGCGTACAATGAGCAGTTCTTC; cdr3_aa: CASSPGGGSAYNEQFF
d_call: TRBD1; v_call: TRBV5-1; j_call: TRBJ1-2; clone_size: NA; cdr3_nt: TGCGCCAGCAGCCCGGGACAGGGAACTAACTATGGCTACACCTTC; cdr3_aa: CASSPGQGTNYGYTF
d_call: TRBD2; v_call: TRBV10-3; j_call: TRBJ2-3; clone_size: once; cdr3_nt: TGTGCCATCAGACCTAGCGGGAGTGGAGATACGCAGTATTTT; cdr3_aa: CAIRPSGSGDTQYF
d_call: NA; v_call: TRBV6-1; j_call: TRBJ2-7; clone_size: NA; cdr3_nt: TGTGCCAGCAGTGAAGGCCCGAGCTCCTACGAGCAGTACTTC; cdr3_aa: CASSEGPSSYEQYF
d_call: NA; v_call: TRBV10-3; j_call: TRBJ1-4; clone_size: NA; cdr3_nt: TGTGCCATCAGTCCAACAGGGACAACTAATGAAAAACTGTTTTTT; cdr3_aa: CAISPTGTTNEKLFF